This entry lists 20 T cell receptor beta chains sequenced from one sample in a study of cytomegalovirus exposure and HLA in healthy donors. A multiplex PCR was run with 60 Vbeta primers and 13 Jbeta primers. Sequencing used immunoSEQ multiplex PCR; TCRdb keeps in-frame clones, though not all of them. The sample table includes 100,000 to 150,000 clones. The sequencing sample was made of PBMCs. The receptors were sampled from a man aged 18 to 30 in good health and CMV-seronegative.

V gene TRBV5-8 combines with J gene TRBJ2-1; TRBD2 might be the D (6 bases). CDR1 SGHTS and CDR2 YDEGEE come from the germline V gene. CDR3 length equals 13 residues. Trimming took 4 bases from V and 6 from J, leaving 11 bases between them. Here the CDR3 reads CASSARDFNEQFF. The CDR3 coding sequence is TGTGCCAGCAGCGCTCGGGACTTCAATGAGCAGTTCTTC.

The chain uses TRBV28 and TRBJ1-2, with a weak D call TRBD1 (5 bases). The V end lost 1 base, the J end lost 5 bases, and 11 bases lay between the germline ends. This CDR3 is 14 amino acids long. Per the germline V gene, CDR1 is MDHEN and CDR2 is SYDVKM. The CDR3 nucleotides read TGTGCCAGCAGTTTATTATTGGGGGGTTATGGCTACACCTTC. This gives the protein CASSLLLGGYGYTF.

This chain joins TRBV9 and TRBJ2-7; D perhaps matches TRBD1 (6 bases). The V and J ends lost 3 bases and 1 base respectively, with 14 bases between them. Germline V gives CDR1 SGDLS, CDR2 YYNGEE. The CDR3 is made up of 15 amino acids. In nucleotides, the CDR3 is TGTGCCAGCAGCGCGACTTTAGGACAGTCCTACGAGCAGTACTTC. Translated: CASSATLGQSYEQYF.

V is TRBV6-5 and J is TRBJ1-1; D is possibly TRBD1 (5 bases). The CDR3 spans 13 residues. From germline, CDR1 is MNHEY and CDR2 SVGAGI. Between the trimmed V and J ends, which lost 2 bases and 7 bases, there was a span of 11 bases. Here the CDR3 DNA reads TGTGCCAGCAGTTACGGCGGGACGGATGAAGCTTTCTTT. Amino acid sequence: CASSYGGTDEAFF.

The V and J genes are TRBV11-3 and TRBJ2-3; the match to TRBD1 covers 7 bases. CDR3 size: 13 residues. The J segment lost 4 bases and the V segment lost 5 bases, leaving 3 bases of the junction unmatched. CDR1 SGHNT and CDR2 YENEEA come from the germline V gene. CDR3 in amino acids: CASSDRVADTQYF. CDR3 DNA sequence: TGTGCCAGCAGCGACAGGGTTGCAGATACGCAGTATTTT.

This chain uses TRBV5-1 with TRBJ2-1; TRBD1 is a possible D gene (6 bases). V lost 0 bases and J lost 8, with 12 bases in between. This CDR3 region has 14 residues. Germline V gene sequence: CDR1 SGHRS, CDR2 YFSETQ. CDR3 DNA sequence: TGCGCCAGCAGCTTGGCTGGGGGCATCGATGAGCAGTTCTTC. This sequence encodes CASSLAGGIDEQFF.

The chain links TRBV30 to TRBJ2-5; tentatively, D is TRBD2 (6 bases). The CDR3 runs 13 residues. The V gene's germline CDR1 is GTSNPN and CDR2 SVGIG (reference sequence). V gave up 4 bases and J gave up 5 bases, with 14 bases separating them. The CDR3 DNA follows: TGTGCCTGGACGAGGAGGGCGGGGGAGACCCAGTACTTC. Translating it yields CAWTRRAGETQYF.

V gene TRBV5-1 combines with J gene TRBJ1-2, with TRBD1 matching over 10 bases. Germline loops: CDR1 SGHRS, CDR2 YFSETQ. The CDR3 has 16 residues. V was pared by 2 bases and J by 4 bases, with 8 bases of the junction left unmatched. CDR3 in DNA: TGCGCCAGCAGCTTAGGGGACAGGGGCATTGGCTATGGCTACACCTTC. This sequence encodes CASSLGDRGIGYGYTF.

The chain recombines TRBV19 with TRBJ1-2, with D uncertain. Deletions cut 2 bases from V and 4 bases from J, with 11 bases between. Germline lookup yields CDR1 LNHDA and CDR2 SQIVND (reference sequence). The CDR3 is 14 residues long. In nucleotides, the CDR3 is TGTGCCAGTAGTATACGGGCGGACTCCTATGGCTACACCTTC. Its translation is CASSIRADSYGYTF.

The genes are TRBV6-5 and TRBJ2-2, with 9 bases identical to TRBD1. The CDR3 contains 15 residues. The germline V gene encodes CDR1 MNHEY and CDR2 SVGAGI. The junction had 7 bases not matched to a gene; V was cut back by 7 bases and J by 4 bases. CDR3 DNA: TGTGCCAGCAAAATACAGGGGGCAGTCACCGGGGAGCTGTTTTTT. It specifies CASKIQGAVTGELFF.

The genes are TRBV5-4 and TRBJ2-7; D unclear. This CDR3 contains 16 residues. With 0 bases removed from V and 4 bases from J, the gap between germline ends came to 17 bases. Germline V gives CDR1 SGHNT, CDR2 YYREEE (reference sequence). The CDR3 sequence: CASSLAFDRLRYEQYF. CDR3 bases: TGTGCCAGCAGCTTGGCCTTCGACCGACTTCGGTACGAGCAGTACTTC. The full variable domain, in which reference TRBV5-4 and TRBJ2-7 provide the parts outside the CDR3, is ETGVTQSPTHLIKTRGQQVTLRCSSQSGHNTVSWYQQALGQGPQFIFQYYREEENGRGNFPPRFSGLQFPNYSSELNVNALELDDSALYLCASSLAFDRLRYEQYFGPGTRLTVT.

The J gene is TRBJ1-5, the V gene TRBV27, with D tentatively TRBD1 (6 bases). Trimming removed 5 bases from V and 2 bases from J, with 25 bases in between. The length of the CDR3 is 19 residues. Germline V lookup: CDR1 MNHEY, CDR2 SMNVEV (reference sequence). The CDR3 here is CASSPLSSLGPGGNQPQHF. DNA of the CDR3: TGTGCCAGCAGTCCCCTTTCGTCCTTGGGGCCAGGGGGCAATCAGCCCCAGCATTTT.

The rearrangement uses TRBV5-4 and TRBJ2-5; 7 positions agree with TRBD1. Germline CDR1 SGHNT, CDR2 YYREEE (reference sequence). The CDR3 is 15 amino acids. The J segment lost 5 bases and the V segment lost 0 bases, leaving 7 bases of the junction unmatched. CDR3 bases: TGTGCCAGCAGCTTGGGAGACAGGGCTGGGGAGACCCAGTACTTC. It codes for CASSLGDRAGETQYF. The whole variable domain, filled in from reference TRBV5-4 and TRBJ2-5, reads ETGVTQSPTHLIKTRGQQVTLRCSSQSGHNTVSWYQQALGQGPQFIFQYYREEENGRGNFPPRFSGLQFPNYSSELNVNALELDDSALYLCASSLGDRAGETQYFGPGTRLLVL.

The genes are TRBV5-1 and TRBJ2-3; 7 nucleotides line up with TRBD1. J lost 2 bases, V lost 4 bases, and 10 bases had no gene match. The CDR3 runs to 16 residues. Germline values: CDR1 SGHRS, CDR2 YFSETQ. CDR3 DNA sequence: TGCGCCAGCAGCCCGGACAGGTCTCGGAACACAGATACGCAGTATTTT. Translation: CASSPDRSRNTDTQYF.

The V call is TRBV6-8, the J call TRBJ1-2, with TRBD1 identical over 10 bases. This CDR3 comprises 16 residues. Germline CDR1 reads MNHGY; CDR2 reads SAAAGT. J was trimmed by 4 bases and V by 0 bases; bases with no gene match: 5. The CDR3 region has the DNA TGTGCCAGCAGTTACTCACGACAGGGGGCAGGCTATGGCTACACCTTC. As protein: CASSYSRQGAGYGYTF.

The V gene is TRBV30, the J gene TRBJ1-5, with D maybe TRBD1 (5 bases). CDR3 length equals 15 residues. Trimming removed 0 bases from V and 7 bases from J, with 16 bases in between. The V gene's germline CDR1 is GTSNPN and CDR2 SVGIG (reference sequence). CDR3 nucleotides: TGTGCCTGGAGTGTTTTTGGGGCAGGAGAACAGCCCCAGCATTTT. It is translated as CAWSVFGAGEQPQHF.

The CDR3 nucleotides read TGCGCCAGCAGAGTGGCAGTTTTGTCTGAAGCTTTCTTT. Translating gives CASRVAVLSEAFF. The chain recombines TRBV5-1 with TRBJ1-1; D is undetermined. The CDR3 runs 13 residues. The ends were cut back, 5 bases at V and 6 bases at J, with 14 bases in the middle. Germline-derived CDR1 and CDR2 are SGHRS and YFSETQ.

The rearrangement uses TRBV7-8 and TRBJ2-7; 9 bases line up with TRBD1. The J segment lost 0 bases and the V segment lost 5 bases, leaving 8 bases of the junction unmatched. The CDR3 covers 16 residues. Germline V gene data show CDR1 as SGHVS and CDR2 as FQNEAQ. The CDR3 DNA sequence: TGTGCCAGCAGCGCCCAGGACAGGGGAATCTCCTACGAGCAGTACTTC. It translates to CASSAQDRGISYEQYF.

The J gene is TRBJ1-4, the V gene TRBV7-9; TRBD1 matches at 9 bases. Germline V gives CDR1 SEHNR, CDR2 FQNEAQ (reference sequence). J gave up 13 bases and V 8 bases, and 11 bases lay outside the gene matches. The CDR3 covers 13 residues. CDR3 loop: CASDSATGGTLFF. CDR3 coding DNA: TGTGCCAGCGACTCCGCGACAGGGGGAACACTGTTTTTT.

The chain employs TRBV20-1 and TRBJ2-3, with a tentative D call TRBD2 (5 bases). This CDR3 has 11 amino acids. V lost 6 bases, J lost 5 bases, and 9 bases lay in between. CDR1 DFQATT and CDR2 SNEGSKA come from the germline V gene (reference sequence). CDR3 protein: CSAPAGDTQYF. CDR3 bases: TGCAGTGCCCCGGCGGGAGATACGCAGTATTTT.